This is a list of T cell receptor beta chains from one sample in a study of beta chain features in type 1 diabetes. Libraries were prepared by immunoSEQ multiplex PCR; TCRdb keeps only in-frame clonotypes and omits some of them. The sample lists 120,000 to 150,000 clones, about a tenth seen once, with 0.55% to 0.75% in the top ten. What was sequenced was central memory CD4+ T cells from blood. These receptors originate from a middle-aged woman in good health. CDR3s include the opening cysteine and the closing phenylalanine or tryptophan. The order of the fields is CDR3 DNA, CDR3 protein, D gene, CDR3 length, clone size, J gene, V gene. D genes are given only for firm matches. For some rows the clone size is stated as once, few or many, or as a class when expanded; others skip it.

CDR3 DNA: TGTGCCAGTAGAGCCGAGTCGAATAATTCACCCCTCCACTTT
CDR3 protein: CASRAESNNSPLHF
D gene: -
CDR3 length: 14
clone size: few
J gene: TRBJ1-6
V gene: TRBV19

CDR3 DNA: TGTGCCAGCAGCTTGCTCAGCGGCGGGCAAGAGACCCAGTACTTC
CDR3 protein: CASSLLSGGQETQYF
D gene: -
CDR3 length: 15
clone size: -
J gene: TRBJ2-5
V gene: TRBV5-4

CDR3 DNA: TGTGCCAGCAGTCGACGGACAGGGGATTCACCCCTCCACTTT
CDR3 protein: CASSRRTGDSPLHF
D gene: TRBD1
CDR3 length: 14
clone size: few
J gene: TRBJ1-6
V gene: TRBV6-5

CDR3 DNA: TGTGCCAGCAGCCAATCCCAGAACTATGGCTACACCTTC
CDR3 protein: CASSQSQNYGYTF
D gene: -
CDR3 length: 13
clone size: many
J gene: TRBJ1-2
V gene: TRBV14

CDR3 DNA: TGTGCCACCATGTACGGCCGGGACATCTCCAGGGGCACAGATACGCAGTATTTT
CDR3 protein: CATMYGRDISRGTDTQYF
D gene: -
CDR3 length: 18
clone size: few
J gene: TRBJ2-3
V gene: TRBV27

CDR3 DNA: TGTGCCAGCAGCCGTAGCGGGGGGGCGACCGGGGAGCTGTTTTTT
CDR3 protein: CASSRSGGATGELFF
D gene: TRBD2
CDR3 length: 15
clone size: -
J gene: TRBJ2-2
V gene: TRBV5-4

CDR3 DNA: TGTGCCAGCAGTCCACCCGAGACCTACGAGCAGTACTTC
CDR3 protein: CASSPPETYEQYF
D gene: -
CDR3 length: 13
clone size: many
J gene: TRBJ2-7
V gene: TRBV28

CDR3 DNA: TGTGCTAGCAGTCGACAGGATAACACCGGGGAGCTGTTTTTT
CDR3 protein: CASSRQDNTGELFF
D gene: -
CDR3 length: 14
clone size: few
J gene: TRBJ2-2
V gene: TRBV7-7

CDR3 DNA: TGTGCTAGTGGTTTGGGAGTAGCGGGCTATAATGAGCAGTTCTTC
CDR3 protein: CASGLGVAGYNEQFF
D gene: TRBD2
CDR3 length: 15
clone size: few
J gene: TRBJ2-1
V gene: TRBV12-5

CDR3 DNA: TGTGCCAGCTCACTTAACAAGGACAGGGGGATCGGTGGCTACACCTTC
CDR3 protein: CASSLNKDRGIGGYTF
D gene: TRBD1
CDR3 length: 16
clone size: -
J gene: TRBJ1-2
V gene: TRBV18

CDR3 DNA: TGTGCCAGTAGTTTCCTAGCGGGGATGACCGGGGAGCTGTTTTTT
CDR3 protein: CASSFLAGMTGELFF
D gene: TRBD2
CDR3 length: 15
clone size: few
J gene: TRBJ2-2
V gene: TRBV19

CDR3 DNA: TGCAGCGTTGCCGGGACTAGCGGGGGTTCGGGAGAGACCCAGTACTTC
CDR3 protein: CSVAGTSGGSGETQYF
D gene: TRBD2
CDR3 length: 16
clone size: many
J gene: TRBJ2-5
V gene: TRBV29-1

CDR3 DNA: TGTGCCAGCAGCGACACAGGGGGATTCGAAAAACTGTTTTTT
CDR3 protein: CASSDTGGFEKLFF
D gene: TRBD1
CDR3 length: 14
clone size: -
J gene: TRBJ1-4
V gene: TRBV25-1

CDR3 DNA: TGTGCCAGCAGCGTAGGCGGACCGGGACAGGGCATGATCGAGCAGTACTTC
CDR3 protein: CASSVGGPGQGMIEQYF
D gene: TRBD1
CDR3 length: 17
clone size: few
J gene: TRBJ2-7
V gene: TRBV9

CDR3 DNA: TGCGCCAGCAGGTTCGGGGACTACGCCTACGAGCAGTACTTC
CDR3 protein: CASRFGDYAYEQYF
D gene: TRBD2
CDR3 length: 14
clone size: many
J gene: TRBJ2-7
V gene: TRBV5-1

CDR3 DNA: TGTGCCATCAGTTCCTCCCGGGGGGGCACAGATACGCAGTATTTT
CDR3 protein: CAISSSRGGTDTQYF
D gene: TRBD2
CDR3 length: 15
clone size: few
J gene: TRBJ2-3
V gene: TRBV10-3

CDR3 DNA: TGTGCCAGCAGCCCGGGACTAGCCCGGGAGACCCAGTACTTC
CDR3 protein: CASSPGLARETQYF
D gene: TRBD2
CDR3 length: 14
clone size: few
J gene: TRBJ2-5
V gene: TRBV13

CDR3 DNA: TGTGCCAGCAGCTTAGGGGCCCGAACCTCCTACGAGCAGTACTTC
CDR3 protein: CASSLGARTSYEQYF
D gene: -
CDR3 length: 15
clone size: few
J gene: TRBJ2-7
V gene: TRBV7-2

CDR3 DNA: TGTGCCAGTAGTAGCGGAGCAGGGAAGCGGGCTCAAGAGACCCAGTACTTC
CDR3 protein: CASSSGAGKRAQETQYF
D gene: -
CDR3 length: 17
clone size: -
J gene: TRBJ2-5
V gene: TRBV19

CDR3 DNA: TGTGCCAGCAGCTTAGGGCAGGGAGGCAACTATGGCTACACCTTC
CDR3 protein: CASSLGQGGNYGYTF
D gene: -
CDR3 length: 15
clone size: few
J gene: TRBJ1-2
V gene: TRBV7-6

CDR3 DNA: TGCGCCAGCAGCACGGGAACAGGGGCCGGGGAGACCCAGTACTTC
CDR3 protein: CASSTGTGAGETQYF
D gene: TRBD1
CDR3 length: 15
clone size: few
J gene: TRBJ2-5
V gene: TRBV5-1

CDR3 DNA: TGTGCCAGCAGTCCAGGGCACTCCTACGAGCAGTACTTC
CDR3 protein: CASSPGHSYEQYF
D gene: -
CDR3 length: 13
clone size: -
J gene: TRBJ2-7
V gene: TRBV7-2